This record covers a single T cell receptor beta chain. This entry belongs to a study of T cell changes during pregnancy in multiple sclerosis. Looked up from germline, CDR1 is ENHRY and CDR2 is SYGVKD. The CDR3 totals 15 residues. The junction had 6 bases not matched to a gene; V was cut back by 6 bases and J by 3 bases. TCRdb keeps only in-frame clones here, not all; method: immunoSEQ multiplex PCR. The sample consists of tens of thousands of clones, roughly 88% of them appearing once. The receptor comes from a female donor in good health, enrolled as a control in a pregnancy study. Material: peripheral blood, obtained after pregnancy. The chain recombines TRBV10-3 with TRBJ2-7, with 12 nucleotides matching TRBD1. The CDR3 reads CAISTGTGGNYEQYF. In nucleotides, the CDR3 is TGTGCCATCAGCACCGGGACAGGGGGCAACTACGAGCAGTACTTC.